A single sample is the source of the 8 T cell receptor beta chains below, sequenced in a study of OX40 agonist ivuxolimab in advanced cancers. Clones were read by immunoSEQ multiplex PCR, and TCRdb kept only the in-frame ones, dropping some. The sample includes about 73,000 clones, approximately 90% of them seen just once. The sequenced sample was CD4+ or CD8+ T cells sorted from blood, obtained in a trial of the OX40 agonist ivuxolimab. These receptors were collected from an adult with an advanced solid tumor such as melanoma, head and neck, liver or kidney cancer.

The CDR3 protein is CASSARQGARNTEAFF. CDR3 DNA sequence: TGTGCCAGCAGCGCTCGACAGGGGGCGCGGAACACTGAAGCTTTCTTT. The V and J genes are TRBV11-1 and TRBJ1-1; 10 bases fit TRBD1. J was trimmed by 1 base and V by 5 bases; bases with no gene match: 7. CDR3 size: 16 residues. Germline V gene lookup returns CDR1 SGHAT and CDR2 FQDESV (reference sequence). The variable domain in full, completed from reference TRBV11-1 and TRBJ1-1, reads EAEVAQSPRYKITEKSQAVAFWCDPISGHATLYWYRQILGQGPELLVQFQDESVVDDSQLPKDRFSAERLKGVDSTLKIQPAELGDSAMYLCASSARQGARNTEAFFGQGTRLTVV.

The J gene is TRBJ2-1, the V gene TRBV27; 9 bases are a match to TRBD2. Germline CDR1 is MNHEY and CDR2 is SMNVEV (reference sequence). This CDR3 region has 16 residues. Unmatched junction bases numbered 13, after V lost 6 bases and J lost 7 bases. CDR3 amino acids: CASRTHASGKENEQFF. CDR3 nucleotides: TGTGCCAGCAGAACCCACGCTAGCGGGAAAGAAAATGAGCAGTTCTTC.

The DNA of the CDR3 is TGTGCCAGCAGGGGAAGGACAGCCAACACTGAAGCTTTCTTT. Its translation is CASRGRTANTEAFF. The chain recombines TRBV6-5 with TRBJ1-1, with D possibly being TRBD1 (6 bases). This CDR3 is built from 14 residues. V was clipped by 6 bases and J by 2 bases, with 13 bases between them. Germline V lookup: CDR1 MNHEY, CDR2 SVGAGI.

A single count supports this clone. The V gene is TRBV27, the J gene TRBJ1-5; TRBD1 might be the D (5 bases). The V end lost 2 bases, the J end lost 2 bases, and 10 bases lay between the germline ends. Germline lookup yields CDR1 MNHEY and CDR2 SMNVEV (reference sequence). CDR3 size: 15 residues. CDR3 amino acids: CASSLRGRGNQPQHF. For the CDR3, the DNA is TGTGCCAGCAGTTTACGGGGACGTGGCAATCAGCCCCAGCATTTT.

This rearrangement joins TRBV19 to TRBJ2-7, with 7 bases fitting TRBD1. With V trimmed by 10 bases and J by 5 bases, 14 bases remained unmatched. CDR1 and CDR2 from the germline V gene are LNHDA and SQIVND (reference sequence). This CDR3 is built from 14 residues. The CDR3 DNA follows: TGTGCCACCGGTTACAGGGGCAGGTCGGACGAGCAGTACTTC. Its protein product is CATGYRGRSDEQYF. Looking up the rest from reference TRBV19 and TRBJ2-7 gives the full variable domain: DGGITQSPKYLFRKEGQNVTLSCEQNLNHDAMYWYRQDPGQGLRLIYYSQIVNDFQKGDIAEGYSVSREKKESFPLTVTSAQKNPTAFYLCATGYRGRSDEQYFGPGTRLTVT.

This chain connects TRBV7-9 to TRBJ2-1; either TRBD1 or TRBD2 may supply D (5 bases each). Germline V gene sequence: CDR1 SEHNR, CDR2 FQNEAQ (reference sequence). V lost 3 bases and J 2 bases, leaving 11 bases between the germline ends. This CDR3 has 15 amino acids. In DNA form, the CDR3 reads TGTGCCAGCAGCTTTGGGGACCCGACCTACAATGAGCAGTTCTTC. Its translation is CASSFGDPTYNEQFF. Supplemented by reference TRBV7-9 and TRBJ2-1, the full variable domain reads DTGVSQNPRHKITKRGQNVTFRCDPISEHNRLYWYRQTLGQGPEFLTYFQNEAQLEKSRLLSDRFSAERPKGSFSTLEIQRTEQGDSAMYLCASSFGDPTYNEQFFGPGTRLTVL.

The V and J genes are TRBV6-6 and TRBJ2-7, with D possibly being TRBD1 (6 bases). Germline CDR1 MNHNY, CDR2 SVGAGI (reference sequence). This CDR3 region has 15 residues. The V end lost 6 bases, the J end lost 4 bases, and 19 bases lay between the germline ends. The CDR3 region is CASRRARDTPYEQYF. For the CDR3, the DNA is TGTGCCAGCAGGCGCGCCCGGGACACACCATACGAGCAGTACTTC.

The CDR3 DNA is TGTGCCAGCAGCCAAGGGGTGAACACTGAAGCTTTCTTT. Protein product: CASSQGVNTEAFF. The chain carries TRBV7-2 and TRBJ1-1, with D perhaps TRBD1 (5 bases). V was clipped by 5 bases and J by 0 bases, with 7 bases between them. Germline loops: CDR1 SGHTA, CDR2 FQGNSA. The CDR3 loop spans 13 amino acids.